This entry is about one T cell receptor beta chain. There is no known antigen for this receptor. Base-call qualities are not available, and no considerably larger clone is one nucleotide away. Preparation of the library involved the immunoSEQ multiplex PCR assay. For the multiplex PCR, a mixture combining 60 forward primers for TCR Vbeta segments and 13 reverse primers for TCR Jbeta segments was used. A multiplex PCR assay on genomic DNA amplified the CDR3 region of rearranged TCR beta genes. Amplified TCR beta libraries were sequenced as 87-base-pair reads on the Illumina HiSeq System. As for the authors' bioinformatics: A later analysis counted approximately 84 million unique TCR beta chains across the 666 repertoires, and some 11 million of these chains were shared by at least two donors. Raw reads were error-corrected and collapsed into unique sequences by a nearest-neighbor algorithm in which closely related sequences were merged to remove PCR and sequencing errors. Alignment of CDR3 sequences to IMGT reference sequences was used to assign V, D and J gene segments. For a sequence to be retained, at least a six-nucleotide match to both a V gene segment and a J gene segment was required. Rearrangements were classified as productive when the CDR3 lacked stop codons and remained in frame with V and J, and all other rearrangements were classified as non-productive. Following IMGT convention, CDR3 was defined as the stretch from the second conserved V-encoded cysteine up to the conserved J-encoded phenylalanine. Sequences without an unambiguous match to a single V gene segment were excluded from the earlier analysis of a few hundred of the donors. An earlier analysis of about 590 of the donors classified V segments as functional when productive rearrangements were above 56.7% and as segregating when the standard deviation between donors was above 5%. A statistical classification framework was developed to diagnose cytomegalovirus status using the catalog of TCR beta chain sequences. V and J gene assignment, in a later analysis, came from comparing TCR nucleotide sequences with IMGT/GENE-DB human TR gene sequences. In a later analysis, CDR3 sequences and most-parsimonious VDJ recombination scenarios were assigned using the TCRdist pipeline. A later analysis defined each TCR beta chain by its CDR3 amino acid sequence plus V-gene family, and excluded reads lacking a unique V-gene family. As a way to deal with suspected cross-contamination and a sequencing artifact, a later analysis dropped hundreds of nucleotide sequences that were highly shared and had low generation probability. A later analysis calculated a clonal expansion index for each public chain from normalized within-repertoire ranks of inferred template counts. In a later analysis, generation probabilities were computed with a VDJ recombination model fitted to out-of-frame rearrangements, and the resulting probabilities were checked against IGoR. In a later analysis, hypergeometric tests were used to score TCR-TCR, TCR-HLA and TCR-CMV co-occurrence, with a repertoire-size bias correction applied to TCR pairs. False discovery rates were estimated in a later analysis by permuting HLA or CMV assignments 20 times. A later analysis grouped co-occurring TCRs with DBSCAN, adding TCRdist sequence similarity when clustering within HLA-allele-positive subsets. Co-occurrence clustering excluded repertoires with fewer than 30,000 or more than 120,000 public chains, plus five with anomalous nucleotide sharing. Drawn from immuneACCESS, this table holds only the in-frame rearrangements with V and J called that TCRdb kept. Clones are partly lost; checked studies trace under half to an unresolved V gene and leave the rest unexplained. The V and J calls and clone size come from that table; D and trimming were worked out from the DNA. The sample table shows over 150,000 clones, and about four fifths are seen once. Clones ranked in the top ten supply around 0.1% of the sample.

This sample is part of a study of cytomegalovirus exposure and HLA in healthy donors (dated by TCRdb to about 2017). Looking at the study overall: In an earlier analysis of roughly 590 of the donors, roughly 300 Gb of sequence data and about 110 million unique TCR beta sequences from 150 million to 200 million T cells were reported. About 280 gigabases of sequencing data and about 92 million unique TCR sequences made up an early release that covered several hundred HLA-typed donors. The genetic ancestry cluster associated with self-reported Caucasian donors included around 76% of the 398 genotyped donors. The aim of the study was to test whether cataloging public T cell receptors could identify signatures of past pathogen exposure. Using immunosequencing, the study profiled T cell repertoires from about 620 subjects and related those repertoires to cytomegalovirus serostatus. Besides the first cohort of 500 to 700 subjects, a separate validation cohort made up of roughly 130 different subjects was used. The study combined high-throughput TCR immunosequencing, statistical association of individual TCRs with disease status, and machine learning to predict cytomegalovirus infection status. In a later analysis, previously published TCR beta repertoires from 666 donors were re-analyzed and high-resolution HLA genotyping was added so that TCR occurrence patterns could be studied. In the later analysis, no new phenotypic data were used to find candidate immune exposures; instead, reliance was placed on TCR beta sequences and their occurrence across donors. In an earlier analysis of about 590 of the donors, high-throughput TCR beta sequencing was used to judge whether each TCR beta V gene segment behaved as functional or pseudogenic. Donor age, sex, ethnicity and CMV serostatus were collected together with the repertoire data. Genome-wide SNP genotypes for about three fifths of the 666 donors were used in a later genetic analysis, which treated that subset as a discovery cohort. All discovery cohort repertoires had been generated on a single sequencing platform. Both class I and class II loci were covered by HLA typing, at four-digit resolution. Typing coverage varied by locus: roughly 629-640 donors for A, B, C, DRB1 and DQB1; roughly 560 for DQA1; 600 to 610 for DPA1; roughly 470 for DPB1. Four to six DR-DQ haplotypes were handled as single units for association and clustering, since linkage in the cohort was strong. On average, around 240,000 unique TCR beta nucleotide sequences were sequenced per donor among 300 to 500 genotyped donors of the cohort, with around 19% of those sequences being non-productive. Points the paper makes about the study in general: The study gave a list of about 170 TCR beta chains associated with cytomegalovirus. The classifier was reported to diagnose cytomegalovirus status with high specificity and sensitivity in both the original and validation cohorts. According to the authors, the approach could potentially be generalized to other disease states and immunological phenotypes. At a false discovery rate of 0.05, a later analysis linked about 17,000 TCR beta sequences to specific HLA alleles. When HLA alleles, especially DR and DQ, strongly co-occurred, attributing TCR associations to individual alleles was difficult. A later analysis found that most CMV-associated TCR beta chains appeared HLA-restricted, with HLA associations seemingly driven largely by CMV exposure. Several of the top co-occurrence clusters appeared to be linked to parvovirus B19, influenza, CMV and Epstein-Barr virus, according to a later analysis. In a later genetic analysis, fewer N-insertions in productive TCRs were reported among donors in an Asian-associated ancestry cluster than the 666-donor mean. A later analysis found that HLA-associated TCR beta chains were more clonally expanded and had lower generation probabilities than equally common non-associated chains. The sequencing pipeline was judged likely to have produced a cluster of highly shared sequence variants as a technical artifact. HLA typing was unavailable for some donors at each locus, so association tests used only the typed subset. Roughly uniform sequencing depth across donors was assumed in presence/absence analyses, although this assumption may not hold. In this cohort, only TCR beta chains were sequenced, and detectable features were limited by the absence of alpha or paired-chain data. Three of the identified cytomegalovirus-associated TCR beta chains were confirmed in vitro to be specific for cytomegalovirus antigens. An association between a missense DCLRE1C variant and V-gene and J-gene trimming of TCR beta chains was found in a later genetic analysis and replicated in an independent cohort. Some IMGT-functional V segments, including TRBV6-2 and TRBV6-3, could not be told apart with the 87-base-pair reads, so those segments were excluded. A further reported finding was that TCR beta sequences accurately predicted the HLA-A and HLA-B alleles for most subjects in the first cohort. Linkage disequilibrium might explain the correlated functional status among segregating V segments, but an unknown experimental factor could not be ruled out. In a later analysis, TCR association rates were found to vary across HLA loci, with the most associated TCRs seen for DRB1 alleles and the fewest for HLA-C alleles. An earlier analysis of around 540 of the donors showed that most TCR beta V segments appeared in productive rearrangements either about 90% or about 30% of the time, which broadly matched IMGT annotations. Some 16 rarely observed V segments, including chromosome 9 orphons, were excluded from the earlier analysis of just under 600 of the donors because counts were too low. The only immune exposure information available for the cohort was CMV serostatus. Most TCR sequences were seen in very few donors, while some public TCRs were found in many individuals.

CDR1 SEHNR and CDR2 FQNEAQ were looked up in the germline V gene (reference sequence). The CDR3 runs 15 residues from the cysteine to the phenylalanine. Only CDR3 DNA is held: 45 bases, read in frame from base 1. Trimming removed 1 base from V and 9 bases from J, leaving 16 bases between the germline ends. In total, more than 500 healthy bone marrow donors made up the cohort. At the time of sampling, all cohort members were nominally healthy, though unrecorded immune exposures were likely present. The donor tested CMV seronegative, placing the donor among the 352 seronegative members of the cohort. A peripheral blood sample was provided by each donor, and peripheral blood mononuclear cells were used for TCR beta sequencing. Genomic DNA extraction from the blood cell samples was performed with the Qiagen DNeasy Blood Extraction Kit.

The TCR sequence derives from a boy aged 2 to 10 in good health and CMV-seronegative. The chain is made from TRBV7-9 and TRBJ1-5, with an unclear D gene assignment. Sequenced: PBMCs. CDR3 protein: CASSLGDSPFLPQHF. The sequence in DNA is TGTGCCAGCAGCTTAGGTGACTCCCCCTTTCTGCCCCAGCATTTT.